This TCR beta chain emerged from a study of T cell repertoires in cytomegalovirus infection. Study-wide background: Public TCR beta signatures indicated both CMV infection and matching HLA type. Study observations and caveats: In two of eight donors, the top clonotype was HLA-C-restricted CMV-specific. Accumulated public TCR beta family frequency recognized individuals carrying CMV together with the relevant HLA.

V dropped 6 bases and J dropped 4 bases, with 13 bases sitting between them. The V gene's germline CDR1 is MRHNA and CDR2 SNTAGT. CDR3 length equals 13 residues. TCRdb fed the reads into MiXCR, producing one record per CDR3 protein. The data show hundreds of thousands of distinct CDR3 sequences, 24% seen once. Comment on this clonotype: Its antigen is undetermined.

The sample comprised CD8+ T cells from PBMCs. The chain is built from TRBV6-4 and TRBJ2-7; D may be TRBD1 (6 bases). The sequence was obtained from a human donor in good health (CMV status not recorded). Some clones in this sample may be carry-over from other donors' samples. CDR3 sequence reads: CASSEGQRYEQYF. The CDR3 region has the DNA TGTGCCAGCAGCGAAGGACAGAGATACGAGCAGTACTTC.